The 9 T cell receptor beta chains below all came from one sample that was sequenced in a study of T cell responses to AZD1222 COVID-19 vaccine (dated by TCRdb to the early 2020s). Reading the label with the study, this specimen's time point is: about 28 days (+/-7) after the second vaccine dose. The library was produced with the immunoSEQ multiplex PCR assay. The immuneACCESS repertoire file appears here via TCRdb, limited to in-frame rearrangements. These files lack a portion of the clones; in checked studies, under half of the deficit traces to unresolved V genes, and the cause of the others is not known. The table for this sample lists tens of thousands of clones; around nine tenths of them were counted only once. 1.3% of the sample belongs to the ten largest clones. The material was peripheral blood, obtained 28 days after the second AZD1222 dose. The receptor set was obtained from an adult who received the AZD1222 COVID-19 vaccine.

This sequence joins TRBV25-1 and TRBJ2-6; D might be TRBD2 (6 bases). The germline V gene has CDR1 MGHDK and CDR2 SYGVNS. CDR3 length: 15 amino acids. V was trimmed by 8 bases and J by 1 base, leaving 12 bases between them. Written as DNA, the CDR3 is TGTGCCAGCTCGAAGGCGGGGTCTGGGGCCAACGTCCTGACTTTC. It specifies CASSKAGSGANVLTF.

The rearrangement links TRBV2 to TRBJ2-1, with TRBD1 matching 7 bases. The CDR3 has 15 amino acids. From germline, CDR1 is SNHLY and CDR2 FYNNEI. V gave up 7 bases and J gave up 9 bases; unmatched junction bases: 15. The CDR3 region has the DNA TGTGCCAGCAAACCAGGGGGTAATTGGGGATTTGAGCAGTTCTTC. Its protein product is CASKPGGNWGFEQFF.

The V call is TRBV6-5, the J call TRBJ1-6; tentative D call: TRBD1 (5 bases). Deletions cut 1 base from V and 8 bases from J, with 12 bases between. Germline loops: CDR1 MNHEY, CDR2 SVGAGI. This CDR3 has 15 amino acids. This CDR3 is CASSYFQGSDSPLHF. The CDR3 nucleotides read TGTGCCAGCAGTTACTTTCAGGGTTCGGATTCACCCCTCCACTTT.

This rearrangement joins TRBV7-2 to TRBJ2-7; TRBD2 might be the D (6 bases). V shed 6 bases and J shed 7 bases, with 16 bases lying between them. From germline, CDR1 is SGHTA and CDR2 FQGNSA. CDR3 length: 13 amino acids. The CDR3 is CASRGGTGGEQYF. CDR3 sequence (DNA): TGTGCCAGCAGGGGCGGAACCGGGGGAGAGCAGTACTTC. Together with reference TRBV7-2 and TRBJ2-7, the CDR3 gives the full variable domain: GAGVSQSPSNKVTEKGKDVELRCDPISGHTALYWYRQSLGQGLEFLIYFQGNSAPDKSGLPSDRFSAERTGGSVSTLTIQRTQQEDSAVYLCASRGGTGGEQYFGPGTRLTVT.

V gene TRBV5-8 combines with J gene TRBJ2-1; 9 bases match TRBD1. CDR1 is SGHTS and CDR2 is YDEGEE in the germline V gene. Trimming cost V 3 bases and J 7 bases; bases outside gene matches: 8. The CDR3 consists of 15 residues. As DNA, the CDR3 is TGTGCCAGCAGCTCCGGACAGGGGAGTTATAATGAGCAGTTCTTC. This gives the protein CASSSGQGSYNEQFF.

Written as DNA, the CDR3 is TGTGCCAGCAGTACCCCGTCCCTGGGGAAAGAGACCCAGTACTTC. Amino acid sequence: CASSTPSLGKETQYF. The V gene is TRBV28, the J gene TRBJ2-5, with D unclear. CDR3 length: 15 amino acids. CDR1 and CDR2 from the germline V gene are MDHEN and SYDVKM. V was shortened by 5 bases and J by 3 bases, with 16 bases between the two germline ends.

This sequence joins TRBV27 and TRBJ1-1; 10 bases are shared with TRBD1. With 6 bases clipped from V and 5 bases from J, the junction kept 12 bases outside the gene matches. This CDR3 comprises 16 residues. Germline lookup yields CDR1 MNHEY and CDR2 SMNVEV (reference sequence). The CDR3 is CASRPFRDRGATEAFF. DNA of the CDR3: TGTGCCAGCAGACCATTCCGGGACAGGGGCGCGACTGAAGCTTTCTTT.

The CDR3: CASSASRKSSYNEQFF. As DNA, the CDR3 is TGTGCCAGCAGCGCCTCGCGGAAGAGCTCCTACAATGAGCAGTTCTTC. This chain links TRBV9 with TRBJ2-1; D unresolved. Germline CDR1 reads SGDLS; CDR2 reads YYNGEE. The CDR3 loop spans 16 amino acids. The germline V and J ends were trimmed by 3 bases and 0 bases, with 13 bases remaining between them.

CDR3 nucleotide sequence: TGTGCCAGCTCCAGACTGAACACCGGGGAGCTGTTTTTT. It specifies CASSRLNTGELFF. The genes are TRBV2 and TRBJ2-2; D remains unclear. V was trimmed by 8 bases and J by 1 base, leaving 8 bases between them. Per the germline V gene, CDR1 is SNHLY and CDR2 is FYNNEI. The CDR3 runs to 13 residues.